Below, 5 T cell receptor beta chains from the same sample are listed, as sequenced in a study of shared clonotypes between healthy human individuals. Generated by immunoSEQ multiplex PCR, the TCRdb table keeps only in-frame clones and is missing some. The table has under 850,000 clones, over 55% seen once; the top ten hold about 1.7%. Sequences were obtained from memory CD4+ T cells sorted from blood. The sample's subset: CD45RA-negative fraction. The source of these receptors is a woman aged 25 to 39 in good health.

The V gene is TRBV13, the J gene TRBJ2-1; 13 nucleotides line up with TRBD2. From germline, CDR1 is PRHDT and CDR2 FYEKMQ (reference sequence). This CDR3 is built from 19 residues. With 5 bases clipped from V and 0 bases from J, the junction kept 10 bases outside the gene matches. The CDR3 reads CASSLEGLAGPSSYNEQFF. The CDR3 DNA is TGTGCCAGCAGCCTAGAGGGACTAGCGGGACCTAGCTCCTACAATGAGCAGTTCTTC.

A word on this clone: The sample contains more than one DNA sequence encoding this CDR3. This chain joins TRBV11-2 and TRBJ2-1, with D hard to call. The germline CDR1 and CDR2 sequences are SGHAT and FQNNGV. The ends were cut back, 0 bases at V and 5 bases at J, with 5 bases in the middle. The CDR3 is made up of 13 amino acids. The CDR3 region is CASSLDLNNEQFF. The CDR3 DNA reads TGTGCCAGCAGCTTAGATTTGAACAATGAGCAGTTCTTC.

This clone was seen a handful of times. The chain joins TRBV29-1 to TRBJ2-2; D may be TRBD2 (5 bases). This CDR3 region has 16 residues. V was shortened by 0 bases and J by 4 bases, with 15 bases between the two germline ends. Germline loops: CDR1 SQVTM, CDR2 ANQGSEA. The CDR3 bases are TGCAGCGTTGAAGATAAAGGACTCTGGGGCACCGGGGAGCTGTTTTTT. It translates to CSVEDKGLWGTGELFF.

The chain links TRBV28 to TRBJ2-7; D gene uncertain. Trimming took off 2 bases at V and 6 bases at J, with 11 bases between the two ends. This CDR3 has 13 amino acids. CDR1 is MDHEN and CDR2 is SYDVKM in the germline V gene. CDR3 amino acids: CASSLVSPSEQYF. CDR3 DNA sequence: TGTGCCAGCAGTTTAGTCTCCCCCAGCGAGCAGTACTTC.

V gene TRBV5-4 combines with J gene TRBJ1-4; 12 bases line up with TRBD1. The germline CDR1 and CDR2 sequences are SGHNT and YYREEE (reference sequence). V shed 7 bases and J 6 bases; nucleotides not matched to a gene: 7. The length of the CDR3 is 15 residues. In DNA form, the CDR3 reads TGTGCCAGCTGGGACAGGGGGCGTCCGGATGAAAAACTGTTTTTT. Translation gives CASWDRGRPDEKLFF.